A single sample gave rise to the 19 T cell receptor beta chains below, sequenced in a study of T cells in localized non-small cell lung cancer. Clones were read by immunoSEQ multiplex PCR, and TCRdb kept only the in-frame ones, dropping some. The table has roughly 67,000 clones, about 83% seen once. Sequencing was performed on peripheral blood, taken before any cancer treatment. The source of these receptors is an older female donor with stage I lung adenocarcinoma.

The CDR3 region is CASSQPRRGRQETQYF. In DNA, the CDR3 is TGCGCCAGCAGCCAGCCCCGAAGGGGGCGCCAAGAGACCCAGTACTTC. J is TRBJ2-5 and V is TRBV4-1; 7 bases agree with TRBD1. The CDR3 extends over 16 amino acids. CDR1 and CDR2 from the germline V gene are MGHRA and YSYEKL. Unmatched junction bases numbered 8, after V lost 3 bases and J lost 1 base.

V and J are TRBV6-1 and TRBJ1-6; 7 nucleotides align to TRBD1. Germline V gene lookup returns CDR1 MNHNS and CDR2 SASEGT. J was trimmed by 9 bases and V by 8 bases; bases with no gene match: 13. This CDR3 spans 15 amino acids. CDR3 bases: TGTGCCAGCCATAGGCGGCAGGGGGGATTTTCACCCCTCCACTTT. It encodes CASHRRQGGFSPLHF.

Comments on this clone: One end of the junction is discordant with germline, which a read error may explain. Written as DNA, the CDR3 is TGTGCCAGCAGTTTAGAAAGCACTGAAGCTTTCTTT. As protein: CASSLESTEAFF. This chain connects TRBV13 to TRBJ1-1; the D is unclear. Germline V lookup: CDR1 PRHDT, CDR2 FYEKMQ (reference sequence). This CDR3 contains 12 residues.

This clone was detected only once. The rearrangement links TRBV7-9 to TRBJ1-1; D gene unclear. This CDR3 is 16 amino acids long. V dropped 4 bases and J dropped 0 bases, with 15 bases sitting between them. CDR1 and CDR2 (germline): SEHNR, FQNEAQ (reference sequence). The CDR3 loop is CASSSPRGTLNTEAFF. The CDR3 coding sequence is TGTGCCAGCAGCTCACCGCGGGGTACCTTGAACACTGAAGCTTTCTTT.

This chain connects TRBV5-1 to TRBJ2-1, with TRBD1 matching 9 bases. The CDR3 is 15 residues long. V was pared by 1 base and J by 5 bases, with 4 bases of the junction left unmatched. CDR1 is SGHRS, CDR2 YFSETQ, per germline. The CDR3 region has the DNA TGCGCCAGCAGCTTGAGCGGACAGGGGAACAATGAGCAGTTCTTC. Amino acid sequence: CASSLSGQGNNEQFF. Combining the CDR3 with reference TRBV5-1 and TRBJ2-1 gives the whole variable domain KAGVTQTPRYLIKTRGQQVTLSCSPISGHRSVSWYQQTPGQGLQFLFEYFSETQRNKGNFPGRFSGRQFSNSRSEMNVSTLELGDSALYLCASSLSGQGNNEQFFGPGTRLTVL.

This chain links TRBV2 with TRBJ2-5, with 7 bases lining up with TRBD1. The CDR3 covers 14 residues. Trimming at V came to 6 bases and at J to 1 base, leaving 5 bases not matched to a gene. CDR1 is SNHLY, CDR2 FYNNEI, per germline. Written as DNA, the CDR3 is TGTGCCAGCAGAGAGACAGGGTTCCAAGAGACCCAGTACTTC. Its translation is CASRETGFQETQYF.

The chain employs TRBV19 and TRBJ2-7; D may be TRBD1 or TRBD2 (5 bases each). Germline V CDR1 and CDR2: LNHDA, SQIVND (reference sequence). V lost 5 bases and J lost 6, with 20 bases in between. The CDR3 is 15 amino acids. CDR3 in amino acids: CASSPRGVHLPEQYF. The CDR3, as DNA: TGTGCCAGTAGTCCTCGAGGGGTTCACCTTCCCGAGCAGTACTTC.

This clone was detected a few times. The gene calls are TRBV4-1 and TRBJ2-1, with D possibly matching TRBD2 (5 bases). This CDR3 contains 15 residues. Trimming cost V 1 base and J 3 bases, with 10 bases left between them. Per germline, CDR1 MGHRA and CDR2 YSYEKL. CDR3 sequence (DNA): TGCGCCAGCAGCCAAGCGATCGCGGGCTACAATGAGCAGTTCTTC. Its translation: CASSQAIAGYNEQFF.

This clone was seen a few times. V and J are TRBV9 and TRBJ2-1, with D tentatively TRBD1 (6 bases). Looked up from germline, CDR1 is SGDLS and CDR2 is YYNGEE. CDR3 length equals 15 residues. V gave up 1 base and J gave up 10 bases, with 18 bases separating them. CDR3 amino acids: CASSVTGTPDGEQFF. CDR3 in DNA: TGTGCCAGCAGCGTAACAGGGACGCCCGACGGGGAGCAGTTCTTC.

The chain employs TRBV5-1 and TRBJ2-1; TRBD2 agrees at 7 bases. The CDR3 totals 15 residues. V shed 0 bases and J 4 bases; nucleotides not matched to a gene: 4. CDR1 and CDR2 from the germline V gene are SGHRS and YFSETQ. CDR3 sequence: CASSLVLADYNEQFF. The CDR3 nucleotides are TGCGCCAGCAGCTTGGTGCTAGCGGATTACAATGAGCAGTTCTTC. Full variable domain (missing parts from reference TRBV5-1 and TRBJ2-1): KAGVTQTPRYLIKTRGQQVTLSCSPISGHRSVSWYQQTPGQGLQFLFEYFSETQRNKGNFPGRFSGRQFSNSRSEMNVSTLELGDSALYLCASSLVLADYNEQFFGPGTRLTVL.

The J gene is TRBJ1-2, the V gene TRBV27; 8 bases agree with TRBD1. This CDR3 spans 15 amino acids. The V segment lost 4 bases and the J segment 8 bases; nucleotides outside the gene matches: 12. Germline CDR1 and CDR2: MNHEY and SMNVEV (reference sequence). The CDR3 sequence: CASSSPRDRSRGYTF. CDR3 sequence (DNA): TGTGCCAGCAGTTCCCCCCGGGACAGGAGCCGAGGCTACACCTTC.

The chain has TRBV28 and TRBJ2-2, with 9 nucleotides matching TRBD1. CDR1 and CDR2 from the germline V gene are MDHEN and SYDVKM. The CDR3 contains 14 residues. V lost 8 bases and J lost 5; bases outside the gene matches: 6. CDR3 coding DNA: TGTGCCAGCGAAAAGACAGGGGGAACCGGGGAGCTGTTTTTT. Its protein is CASEKTGGTGELFF.

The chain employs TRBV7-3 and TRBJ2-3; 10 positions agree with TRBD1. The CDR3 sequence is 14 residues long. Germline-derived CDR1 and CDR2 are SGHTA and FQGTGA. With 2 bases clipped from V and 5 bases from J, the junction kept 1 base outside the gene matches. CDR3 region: CASSLGTGVDTQYF. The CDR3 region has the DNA TGTGCCAGCAGCTTAGGGACAGGGGTAGATACGCAGTATTTT.

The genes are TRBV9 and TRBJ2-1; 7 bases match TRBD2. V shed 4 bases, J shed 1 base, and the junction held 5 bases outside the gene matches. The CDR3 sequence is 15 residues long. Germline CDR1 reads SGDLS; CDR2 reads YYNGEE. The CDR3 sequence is CASSLSGNSYNEQFF. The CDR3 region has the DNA TGTGCCAGCAGCTTGAGCGGGAATTCCTACAATGAGCAGTTCTTC.

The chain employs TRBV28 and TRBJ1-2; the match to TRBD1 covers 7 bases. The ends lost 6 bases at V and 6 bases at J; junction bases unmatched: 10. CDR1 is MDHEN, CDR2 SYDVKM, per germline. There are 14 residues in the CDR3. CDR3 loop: CASSMTGRFDGYTF. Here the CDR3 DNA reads TGTGCCAGCAGCATGACAGGGCGATTCGATGGCTACACCTTC.

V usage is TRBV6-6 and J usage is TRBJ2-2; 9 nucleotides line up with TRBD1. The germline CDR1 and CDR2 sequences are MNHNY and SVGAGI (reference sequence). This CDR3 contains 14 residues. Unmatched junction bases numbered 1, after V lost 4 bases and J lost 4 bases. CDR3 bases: TGTGCCAGCAGTTCGACAGGGGGCACCGGGGAGCTGTTTTTT. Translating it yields CASSSTGGTGELFF.

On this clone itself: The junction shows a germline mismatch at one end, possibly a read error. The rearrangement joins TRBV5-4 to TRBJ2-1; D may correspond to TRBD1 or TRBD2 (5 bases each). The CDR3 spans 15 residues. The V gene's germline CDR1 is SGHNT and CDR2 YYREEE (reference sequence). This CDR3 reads CAGSPPGTYNGEQFF. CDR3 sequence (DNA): TGTGCCGGCAGCCCCCCCGGGACCTATAATGGTGAGCAGTTCTTC.

In DNA form, the CDR3 reads TGCGCCAGCAGTGAGGCCAGCTACGAGCAGTACTTC. This gives the protein CASSEASYEQYF. V is TRBV10-1 and J is TRBJ2-7; D not certain. V dropped 2 bases and J dropped 3 bases, with 5 bases sitting between them. The germline V gene has CDR1 WNHNN and CDR2 SYGVQD (reference sequence). The CDR3 is 12 residues long.

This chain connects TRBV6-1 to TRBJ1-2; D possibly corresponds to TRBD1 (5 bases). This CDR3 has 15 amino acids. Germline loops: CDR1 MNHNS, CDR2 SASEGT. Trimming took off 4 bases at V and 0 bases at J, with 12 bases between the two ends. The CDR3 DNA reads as TGTGCCAGCAGTGCCCGTCGACAGACTAACTATGGCTACACCTTC. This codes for CASSARRQTNYGYTF.